A single sample gave rise to the 3 T cell receptor beta chains below, sequenced in a study of human T cells and chemical hapten exposure. MiXCR was run by TCRdb on the RACE reads, yielding one entry per CDR3 protein. The table includes tens of thousands of distinct CDR3 sequences, 10% detected once. Specified time point: patch test 2, 6 weeks after DPC sensitization. The treatment: therapeutic diphenylcyclopropenone sensitization with weekly scalp DPC. The sequencing here drew on whole blood, taken in connection with sensitization to the hapten diphenylcyclopropenone (DPC). These receptors were obtained from a woman between 50 and 59 years old with alopecia areata. Some clones in this sample may be carry-over from other donors' samples.

A few counts support this clonotype. This chain joins TRBV28 and TRBJ2-1; D ambiguous. The CDR3 sequence is 12 residues long. Trimming removed 3 bases at V and 9 bases at J, with 9 bases between. CDR1 is MDHEN, CDR2 SYDVKM, per germline. The CDR3 nucleotides are TGTGCCAGCAGTTTGAGACCTACTGAGCAGTTCTTC. It specifies CASSLRPTEQFF.

The chain joins TRBV3-1 to TRBJ1-1; a possible D gene is TRBD1 (6 bases). CDR3 length: 15 residues. Germline V gene sequence: CDR1 LGHDT, CDR2 YNNKEL (reference sequence). Trimming shortened V by 0 bases and J by 4 bases, and 12 bases separated the two germline ends. In DNA form, the CDR3 reads TGTGCCAGCAGCCAAGATGGGGGGGGCACCACTGAAGCTTTCTTT. Translating it yields CASSQDGGGTTEAFF. Drawing the rest from reference TRBV3-1 and TRBJ1-1, the complete variable domain is DTAVSQTPKYLVTQMGNDKSIKCEQNLGHDTMYWYKQDSKKFLKIMFSYNNKELIINETVPNRFSPKSPDKAHLNLHINSLELGDSAVYFCASSQDGGGTTEAFFGQGTRLTVV.

The chain joins TRBV12-3 or TRBV12-4 to TRBJ2-3, with 7 bases identical to TRBD1. This CDR3 has 14 residues. Trimming took 6 bases from V and 3 from J; bases not matched to a gene: 6. The CDR3 DNA follows: TGTGCCAGCAGCATGATACAGGGGACAGATACGCAGTATTTT. Translation: CASSMIQGTDTQYF.